Listed below are T cell receptor beta chains from one sample, sequenced in a study of blood T cell repertoires in COVID-19. Sequencing used immunoSEQ multiplex PCR; TCRdb keeps in-frame clones, though not all of them. Seen here are hundreds of thousands of clones, approximately 91% observed once, and the top ten hold 9% to 9.5%. What was sequenced was peripheral blood. These receptors were taken from a man younger than 30 with active or convalescent COVID-19. The CDR3 runs from the conserved cysteine through the conserved F or W. The D gene is left open where the match is weak. Clone size, where shown, is once, few, many, or a class for clones that have expanded.

d_call,v_call,j_call,clone_size,cdr3_aa,cdr3_nt
TRBD1,TRBV2,TRBJ1-1,-,CASLQGASLTEAFF,TGTGCCAGTCTACAGGGGGCGTCGTTGACTGAAGCTTTCTTT
-,TRBV9,TRBJ1-2,-,CASSVAGRYGYTF,TGTGCCAGCAGCGTGGCGGGTCGCTATGGCTACACCTTC
-,TRBV18,TRBJ1-5,-,CASSPGRGNQPQHF,TGTGCCAGCTCACCAGGCCGGGGCAATCAGCCCCAGCATTTT
-,TRBV2,TRBJ2-7,-,CASRGSSYEQYF,TGTGCCAGCAGGGGGAGCTCCTACGAGCAGTACTTC
TRBD1,TRBV13,TRBJ2-7,-,CASSTGDSKEQYF,TGTGCCAGCAGCACCGGGGACAGTAAAGAGCAGTACTTC
TRBD1,TRBV5-1,TRBJ2-3,-,CASSLPGTGSTDTQYF,TGCGCCAGCAGCTTACCCGGGACAGGGTCCACAGATACGCAGTATTTT
TRBD1,TRBV3-1/TRBV3-2,TRBJ1-2,-,CASSQSWTGVSYTF,TGTGCCAGCAGCCAAAGCTGGACAGGGGTTAGCTACACCTTC
-,TRBV14,TRBJ1-3,-,CASSQDLGGTIYF,TGTGCCAGCAGCCAAGATTTGGGGGGCACCATATATTTT
TRBD1,TRBV18,TRBJ1-2,-,CASSPPGQRHGYTF,TGTGCCAGCTCACCACCGGGACAGAGACATGGCTACACCTTC
-,TRBV12-3/TRBV12-4,TRBJ1-1,-,CASRNSMNTEAFF,TGTGCCAGCAGAAACAGCATGAACACTGAAGCTTTCTTT
TRBD2,TRBV9,TRBJ2-2,-,CASSVVGGSNTGELFF,TGTGCCAGCAGCGTAGTCGGGGGGTCGAACACCGGGGAGCTGTTTTTT
TRBD1,TRBV15,TRBJ1-4,-,CATSGFGDREIEKLFF,TGTGCCACCAGCGGGTTTGGGGACAGGGAGATTGAAAAACTGTTTTTT
TRBD2,TRBV6-2/TRBV6-3,TRBJ2-1,once,CASSSGVFYNEQFF,TGTGCCAGCAGCAGCGGGGTCTTCTACAATGAGCAGTTCTTC
-,TRBV18,TRBJ1-5,-,CASSRLEGSLDQPQHF,TGTGCCAGCTCACGGTTAGAAGGATCCCTAGATCAGCCCCAGCATTTT
TRBD1,TRBV11-2,TRBJ1-1,-,CASGAGQGSEAFF,TGTGCCAGCGGGGCGGGACAGGGGAGTGAAGCTTTCTTT
-,TRBV11-2,TRBJ2-7,-,CASSSQITGIHEQYF,TGTGCCAGCAGCTCACAGATAACAGGGATCCACGAGCAGTACTTC
-,TRBV29-1,TRBJ2-2,-,CSVDRDTGELFF,TGCAGCGTTGATCGGGACACCGGGGAGCTGTTTTTT
-,TRBV5-1,TRBJ2-1,-,CASSFLGAENEQFF,TGCGCCAGCAGCTTCCTTGGGGCCGAAAATGAGCAGTTCTTC
-,TRBV28,TRBJ1-2,-,CASSLRRVSGYTF,TGTGCCAGCAGTTTGCGCAGGGTGTCTGGCTACACCTTC
TRBD1,TRBV7-8,TRBJ2-2,few,CASSLRPLGQGNTGELFF,TGTGCCAGCAGCTTAAGACCCCTGGGACAGGGGAACACCGGGGAGCTGTTTTTT
-,TRBV4-1,TRBJ2-7,-,CASSPGQFAYEQYF,TGCGCCAGCAGCCCCGGACAGTTTGCCTACGAGCAGTACTTC
-,TRBV7-8,TRBJ1-3,-,CASSYREGGNTIYF,TGTGCCAGCAGCTACAGGGAAGGTGGAAACACCATATATTTT
TRBD2,TRBV9,TRBJ2-5,-,CASSVSSGAQETQYF,TGTGCCAGCAGCGTAAGTAGCGGGGCCCAAGAGACCCAGTACTTC
-,TRBV5-4,TRBJ1-2,-,CASSLGVGQNYGYTF,TGTGCCAGCAGCTTGGGGGTCGGACAGAACTATGGCTACACCTTC
-,TRBV9,TRBJ2-3,-,CASSEADTDTQYF,TGTGCCAGCAGCGAGGCGGACACAGATACGCAGTATTTT
-,TRBV13,TRBJ1-5,-,CASSLRTGGQPQHF,TGTGCCAGCAGCCTTAGGACGGGGGGCCAGCCCCAGCATTTT
-,TRBV3-1/TRBV3-2,TRBJ1-1,-,CASSAGRGTEAFF,TGTGCCAGCAGCGCCGGGCGGGGCACTGAAGCTTTCTTT
-,TRBV15,TRBJ2-3,-,CATAHRGSGDTQYF,TGTGCCACCGCTCACAGAGGGAGTGGAGATACGCAGTATTTT
TRBD2,TRBV27,TRBJ2-7,-,CASSLSTGSLAVHEQYF,TGTGCCAGCAGTTTATCGACGGGGAGCCTAGCGGTCCACGAGCAGTACTTC
TRBD1,TRBV7-6,TRBJ2-5,-,CASSLAYRGQGARETQYF,TGTGCCAGCAGCTTAGCCTATCGGGGACAGGGGGCTAGAGAGACCCAGTACTTC
-,TRBV5-5,TRBJ1-5,-,CASSSRTDQPQHF,TGTGCCAGCAGCTCGAGGACTGATCAGCCCCAGCATTTT
TRBD1,TRBV6-6,TRBJ2-7,-,CASSSPGQGYEQYF,TGTGCCAGCAGTTCGCCGGGACAGGGCTACGAGCAGTACTTC
-,TRBV5-6,TRBJ1-1,-,CASSLELAQGSWGNTEAFF,TGTGCCAGCAGCTTGGAATTGGCTCAGGGTAGTTGGGGGAACACTGAAGCTTTCTTT
-,TRBV11-2,TRBJ1-2,few,CASSLQGVGGYTF,TGTGCCAGCAGCTTACAGGGCGTGGGAGGCTACACCTTC
-,TRBV19,TRBJ2-1,-,CASSLGQPSNNEQFF,TGTGCCAGTAGTTTAGGACAGCCGTCTAACAATGAGCAGTTCTTC
TRBD1,TRBV13,TRBJ2-1,-,CASSLGGQGKGEQFF,TGTGCCAGCAGCTTAGGGGGACAGGGTAAAGGTGAGCAGTTCTTC
-,TRBV4-1,TRBJ1-1,-,CASSQGKTGINTEAFF,TGCGCCAGCAGCCAAGGTAAAACAGGAATTAACACTGAAGCTTTCTTT
-,TRBV2,TRBJ1-5,-,CASSGQFSNQPQHF,TGTGCCAGCAGTGGACAGTTTAGCAATCAGCCCCAGCATTTT
-,TRBV3-1/TRBV3-2,TRBJ1-1,-,CASSQVGRVRTEAFF,TGTGCCAGCAGCCAAGTGGGCAGGGTCCGCACTGAAGCTTTCTTT